Presented here are 9 T cell receptor beta chains from one specimen sequenced in a study of cytomegalovirus exposure and HLA in healthy donors. Primers for the PCR totalled 60 Vbeta and 13 Jbeta. Sequenced by immunoSEQ multiplex PCR; TCRdb stores in-frame clones only, minus some. Altogether around 170,000 clones are present, roughly four fifths being singletons, with the ten largest covering roughly 0.5%. The sequencing input was PBMCs. The receptors originated from a woman in her forties or fifties in good health and CMV-seronegative.

The chain recombines TRBV12-5 with TRBJ1-1; the D gene is possibly TRBD1 (5 bases). Deletions cut 1 base from V and 1 base from J, with 13 bases between. CDR3 size: 16 residues. Germline-derived CDR1 and CDR2 are LGHNT and FRNRAP. The CDR3 bases are TGTGCTAGTGGTTTGGGCCTGTCGGGGGGGAACACTGAAGCTTTCTTT. This translates into CASGLGLSGGNTEAFF.

V and J are TRBV10-1 and TRBJ2-6, with D perhaps matching TRBD2 (5 bases). V lost 6 bases and J lost 4, with 10 bases in between. CDR3 length: 14 residues. Germline lookup yields CDR1 WNHNN and CDR2 SYGVQD (reference sequence). The CDR3 nucleotides read TGCGCCAGCAGCCCCGGGGTAGGGGCCAACGTCCTGACTTTC. Protein product: CASSPGVGANVLTF.

The chain joins TRBV5-1 to TRBJ2-3; the match to TRBD1 covers 7 bases. This CDR3 contains 14 residues. Looked up from germline, CDR1 is SGHRS and CDR2 is YFSETQ. J was trimmed by 1 base and V by 9 bases; bases with no gene match: 8. The CDR3 DNA follows: TGCGCCACCAAGAGGGGGCAGGGCACAGATACGCAGTATTTT. Translation gives CATKRGQGTDTQYF. The variable domain in full, completed from reference TRBV5-1 and TRBJ2-3, reads KAGVTQTPRYLIKTRGQQVTLSCSPISGHRSVSWYQQTPGQGLQFLFEYFSETQRNKGNFPGRFSGRQFSNSRSEMNVSTLELGDSALYLCATKRGQGTDTQYFGPGTRLTVL.

The rearrangement links TRBV27 to TRBJ1-1, with 8 nucleotides matching TRBD1. Trimming at V came to 5 bases and at J to 5 bases, leaving 4 bases not matched to a gene. This CDR3 region has 13 residues. Germline V gene sequence: CDR1 MNHEY, CDR2 SMNVEV (reference sequence). CDR3 in amino acids: CASSQDRGTEAFF. CDR3 bases: TGTGCCAGCAGTCAAGACAGGGGTACTGAAGCTTTCTTT.

The V call is TRBV5-1, the J call TRBJ2-3; a weak D match, TRBD1 (6 bases). The CDR3 is 15 residues long. Trimming cost V 1 base and J 4 bases, with 13 bases left between them. Germline CDR1 SGHRS, CDR2 YFSETQ. The CDR3: CASSLSRGLADTQYF. The CDR3 DNA reads as TGCGCCAGCAGCTTGTCCAGGGGCCTCGCAGATACGCAGTATTTT. The variable domain in full, with the rest retrieved from reference TRBV5-1 and TRBJ2-3, is KAGVTQTPRYLIKTRGQQVTLSCSPISGHRSVSWYQQTPGQGLQFLFEYFSETQRNKGNFPGRFSGRQFSNSRSEMNVSTLELGDSALYLCASSLSRGLADTQYFGPGTRLTVL.

The chain recombines TRBV5-1 with TRBJ2-5; 11 nucleotides align to TRBD2. Germline values: CDR1 SGHRS, CDR2 YFSETQ. The CDR3 totals 16 residues. The trim removed 1 base at V and 3 bases at J, leaving 5 bases unmatched. The CDR3 DNA reads TGCGCCAGCAGCTTGACCCCGGGACTAGCGGAAGAGACCCAGTACTTC. Translation: CASSLTPGLAEETQYF. The full variable domain, in which reference TRBV5-1 and TRBJ2-5 provide the parts outside the CDR3, is KAGVTQTPRYLIKTRGQQVTLSCSPISGHRSVSWYQQTPGQGLQFLFEYFSETQRNKGNFPGRFSGRQFSNSRSEMNVSTLELGDSALYLCASSLTPGLAEETQYFGPGTRLLVL.

This clone was picked up a small number of times. This chain connects TRBV11-2 to TRBJ2-3; 9 nucleotides agree with TRBD1. Germline V CDR1 and CDR2: SGHAT, FQNNGV. This CDR3 has 14 residues. V lost 5 bases and J lost 9; bases outside the gene matches: 9. As DNA, the CDR3 is TGTGCCAGCAGCCAGGGACAGGGTGGTTACACGCAGTATTTT. Its protein is CASSQGQGGYTQYF. The full variable domain, rest sourced from reference TRBV11-2 and TRBJ2-3, is EAGVAQSPRYKIIEKRQSVAFWCNPISGHATLYWYQQILGQGPKLLIQFQNNGVVDDSQLPKDRFSAERLKGVDSTLKIQPAKLEDSAVYLCASSQGQGGYTQYFGPGTRLTVL.

This rearrangement joins TRBV6-1 to TRBJ1-2; unclear D gene. CDR3 length: 13 amino acids. Trimming stripped 4 bases from V and 2 bases from J, with 8 bases between. Germline V gene sequence: CDR1 MNHNS, CDR2 SASEGT. CDR3 bases: TGTGCCAGCAGTGGAAGCGACAACTATGGCTACACCTTC. This translates into CASSGSDNYGYTF.

V is TRBV28 and J is TRBJ2-7; D is unclear. V was clipped by 5 bases and J by 3 bases, with 11 bases between them. Per the germline V gene, CDR1 is MDHEN and CDR2 is SYDVKM. This CDR3 comprises 13 residues. The CDR3 region is CASSPRRLYEQYF. The DNA of the CDR3 is TGTGCCAGCAGTCCGAGGCGGCTCTACGAGCAGTACTTC.